This passage covers 16 T cell receptor beta chains from one sample sequenced in a study of identical twins. TCRdb called the 5' RACE reads again in MiXCR, with one record for every CDR3 protein. The sample lists nearly 900,000 distinct CDR3 sequences, around an eighth seen once, with about 1.6% in the top ten. This sample also appeared in a second study, on yellow fever vaccine responses in identical twins.

The sequenced material came from PBMCs. These receptors originate from a woman between 18 and 29 years old in good health.

The chain is built from TRBV20-1 and TRBJ2-2; no definite D call. The length of the CDR3 is 14 residues. Germline CDR1 and CDR2: DFQATT and SNEGSKA (reference sequence). V was cut by 1 base and J by 7 bases, with 13 bases left in between. The CDR3 DNA follows: TGCAGTGCTAGAGGCCCACTCCGCAACGGGGAGCTGTTTTTT. It specifies CSARGPLRNGELFF.

This clonotype has only a few counts. The genes are TRBV5-1 and TRBJ2-1, with D perhaps assigned TRBD1 or TRBD2 (6 bases each). Germline CDR1 reads SGHRS; CDR2 reads YFSETQ. The CDR3 sequence is 20 residues long. V was trimmed by 1 base and J by 1 base, leaving 24 bases between them. This chain's CDR3 is CASSLPGEKQGYVSYNEQFF. In nucleotides, the CDR3 is TGCGCCAGCAGCTTGCCGGGAGAGAAACAGGGTTACGTGTCCTACAATGAGCAGTTCTTC.

In this sample, this clonotype turned up a few times. This sequence joins TRBV20-1 and TRBJ2-2; 8 bases map to TRBD1. The ends lost 1 base at V and 6 bases at J; junction bases unmatched: 4. This CDR3 comprises 14 residues. From germline, CDR1 is DFQATT and CDR2 SNEGSKA (reference sequence). CDR3 DNA: TGCAGTGCTAGAGGGACAGGGAGTGCCGGGGAGCTGTTTTTT. Residues: CSARGTGSAGELFF.

This clonotype was detected many times. J is TRBJ1-5 and V is TRBV2; D is ambiguous. Trimming left V 2 bases short and J 6 bases short, with 14 bases between. The CDR3 extends over 15 amino acids. CDR1 is SNHLY, CDR2 FYNNEI, per germline. This chain's CDR3 is CASSERSLGGQPQHF. CDR3 bases: TGTGCCAGCAGTGAAAGAAGTTTGGGAGGTCAGCCCCAGCATTTT.

This clonotype was seen more than once but under ten times. The chain carries TRBV5-5 and TRBJ2-1; 9 nucleotides match TRBD1. Unmatched junction bases numbered 11, after V lost 4 bases and J lost 6 bases. The CDR3 totals 16 residues. CDR1 and CDR2 from the germline V gene are SGHKS and YYEKEE (reference sequence). Written as DNA, the CDR3 is TGTGCCAGCAGCGGGGAACGACAGGGGGGGGGCAATGAGCAGTTCTTC. This codes for CASSGERQGGGNEQFF.

This clonotype showed up many times. The rearrangement links TRBV20-1 to TRBJ2-3, with TRBD1 matching over 7 bases. CDR1 is DFQATT, CDR2 SNEGSKA, per germline (reference sequence). After removal of 3 bases from V and 0 bases from J, the junction contained 3 bases not matched to a gene. This CDR3 is 14 amino acids long. The CDR3 DNA reads TGCAGTGCTAGCCGGGACAGTAGCACAGATACGCAGTATTTT. As protein: CSASRDSSTDTQYF.

The sample holds a few counts of this clonotype. The V call is TRBV3-1, the J call TRBJ2-7, with D uncertain. Germline lookup yields CDR1 LGHDT and CDR2 YNNKEL (reference sequence). The CDR3 has 13 residues. V dropped 5 bases and J dropped 3 bases, with 11 bases sitting between them. CDR3 DNA: TGTGCCAGCAGCGATAGGCCTCACTACGAGCAGTACTTC. Protein: CASSDRPHYEQYF.

This clonotype was counted a few times. This rearrangement joins TRBV3-1 to TRBJ2-1, with 8 bases identical to TRBD2. This CDR3 has 16 residues. V shed 4 bases and J 6 bases; nucleotides not matched to a gene: 11. Germline values: CDR1 LGHDT, CDR2 YNNKEL (reference sequence). The CDR3, as DNA: TGTGCCAGCAGCCCGGGTTTGCGCGGGGGGTTCAATGAGCAGTTCTTC. Encoded protein: CASSPGLRGGFNEQFF.

This clonotype was seen only a few times. Germline is not matched at one junction end, which may reflect a read error. The genes are TRBV7-2 and TRBJ2-7; no definite D call. Germline assignment: CDR1 SGHTA and CDR2 FQGNSA. This CDR3 comprises 13 residues. The CDR3 sequence is CASSFSLSASLDF. DNA for the CDR3: TGTGCCAGCAGCTTCTCCTTGAGCGCGTCTCTAGACTTC.

This clonotype was seen a handful of times. This chain connects TRBV7-9 to TRBJ1-1; possibly TRBD1 for D (5 bases). This CDR3 has 13 amino acids. Per the germline V gene, CDR1 is SEHNR and CDR2 is FQNEAQ (reference sequence). V was clipped by 3 bases and J by 10 bases, with 15 bases between them. The CDR3 nucleotides read TGTGCCAGCAGCTTGGAGACAGCGAAAGGAGCTTTCTTT. Translation gives CASSLETAKGAFF.

This clonotype was observed a handful of times. The chain is built from TRBV5-1 and TRBJ2-7; 9 nucleotides line up with TRBD2. Germline V gene sequence: CDR1 SGHRS, CDR2 YFSETQ. The CDR3 length is 15 residues. Losses at the gene ends were 3 bases for V and 2 bases for J; bases not matched to a gene: 6. CDR3 loop: CASSSLAGFPYEQYF. The CDR3 bases are TGCGCCAGCAGCTCCCTAGCGGGGTTCCCCTACGAGCAGTACTTC.

This clonotype showed up many times. Written as DNA, the CDR3 is TGCAGCGTTGATGGGGACGGCTACACCTTC. Amino acids: CSVDGDGYTF. V and J are TRBV29-1 and TRBJ1-2; D may be TRBD1 (5 bases). The CDR3 loop spans 10 amino acids. Between the trimmed V and J ends, which lost 3 bases and 8 bases, there was a span of 7 bases. In germline, CDR1 is SQVTM, CDR2 ANQGSEA. The full variable domain, in which reference TRBV29-1 and TRBJ1-2 provide the parts outside the CDR3, is SAVISQKPSRDICQRGTSLTIQCQVDSQVTMMFWYRQQPGQSLTLIATANQGSEATYESGFVIDKFPISRPNLTFSTLTVSNMSPEDSSIYLCSVDGDGYTFGSGTRLTVV.

This rearrangement joins TRBV12-3 or TRBV12-4 to TRBJ2-3; the D gene is possibly TRBD1 (6 bases). The CDR3 extends over 16 amino acids. V was cut by 3 bases and J by 0 bases, with 13 bases left in between. CDR3 in DNA: TGTGCCAGCAGTTTTTGGGACATCAGTAGCACAGATACGCAGTATTTT. Its translation is CASSFWDISSTDTQYF.

This chain connects TRBV14 to TRBJ2-5; D gene unclear. The germline V gene encodes CDR1 SGHDN and CDR2 FVKESK. CDR3 length equals 14 residues. V lost 0 bases and J 2 bases, leaving 7 bases between the germline ends. CDR3 protein: CASSQDFGQETQYF. The DNA for the CDR3 is TGTGCCAGCAGCCAAGATTTCGGGCAAGAGACCCAGTACTTC.

This clonotype was picked up a small number of times. The chain links TRBV20-1 to TRBJ1-1; D is uncertain. This CDR3 has 12 amino acids. Trimming shortened V by 5 bases and J by 2 bases, and 9 bases separated the two germline ends. Germline CDR1 and CDR2: DFQATT and SNEGSKA (reference sequence). In DNA form, the CDR3 reads TGCAGTGCTGGCAGCAGAAACACTGAAGCTTTCTTT. It specifies CSAGSRNTEAFF.

This rearrangement joins TRBV27 to TRBJ2-5; 12 positions match TRBD1. V dropped 5 bases and J dropped 4; count of bases not matched to a gene: 5. CDR1 MNHEY and CDR2 SMNVEV come from the germline V gene (reference sequence). The CDR3 extends over 15 amino acids. CDR3 DNA: TGTGCCAGCAGTATCGGGACAGGGGGCGGAGAGACCCAGTACTTC. Residues: CASSIGTGGGETQYF.